This T cell receptor (beta chain) comes out of a study of beta chain features in type 1 diabetes. Whole-study findings and limits: All four CD4+ subsets from Type 1 diabetes patients carried moderately but significantly shorter TCRB CDR3s. Overrepresentation of cells with high TCR expression could result from cDNA sequencing.

Via the markers CD45RO/CCR7/CD25/CD127/CD95/CD27, stem cell-like memory, regulatory, central memory and naive CD4+ cells were sorted. This clone was picked up a small number of times. Its antigen remains unidentified. CDR3 size: 16 residues. From germline, CDR1 is SGDLS and CDR2 YYNGEE. Germline trimming cut 3 bases from V and 0 bases from J; bases unmatched to any gene: 6. Investigators reverse transcribed all isolated RNA, so they sequenced expressed TCRB transcripts. Assay used: immunoSEQ multiplex PCR; TCRdb lists only in-frame clones, some missing. In the table there are 160,000 or so clones, just over 8% of which are singletons.

The rearrangement links TRBV9 to TRBJ1-3, with 7 positions matching TRBD1. This TCR was recovered from a woman aged 18-29 years with type 1 diabetes. The sequenced material came from central memory CD4+ T cells from blood. CDR3 nucleotide sequence: TGTGCCAGCAGCGACGGGACAGCGAGCTCTGGAAACACCATATATTTT. Its protein product is CASSDGTASSGNTIYF.